The clone carrying this T cell receptor beta chain showed up just a few times. The data derive from a study of technical replicates of blood from a few donors. Looked up from germline, CDR1 is SGHKS and CDR2 is YYEKEE (reference sequence). Trimming removed 4 bases at V and 6 bases at J, with 17 bases between. There are 14 residues in the CDR3. Repertoires were generated with immunoSEQ multiplex PCR, while TCRdb's copy carries only in-frame clones and drops some. The sample contains around 62,000 clones, roughly 98% of which appear only once. The sequence came from a human donor in good health. The chain joins TRBV5-5 to TRBJ2-7, with D perhaps matching TRBD2 (5 bases). Material: T cells isolated from PBMCs. This CDR3 reads CASSTDPLGGEQYF. CDR3 nucleotide sequence: TGTGCCAGCAGCACGGACCCGCTAGGAGGCGAGCAGTACTTC.